This record concerns one T cell receptor (beta chain) sequence. This CDR3 has 15 amino acids. The germline V gene encodes CDR1 DFQATT and CDR2 SNEGSKA (reference sequence). V lost 4 bases and J lost 9; bases outside the gene matches: 11. This sample is drawn from a study of CD8+CD57+ T cells in acquired aplastic anemia. About the study: The sorted CD4+ and CD8+ cells yielded an average approximately 3 ug of DNA.

TCR beta VDJ and CDR3 profiles were obtained from a genomic DNA template. A single record per CDR3 protein comes from TCRdb applying MiXCR to the reads. The sample has approximately 300,000 distinct CDR3 sequences; approximately 58% are singletons. Sequencing was done on patients that had shown CD8+CD57+ cell expansion by flow cytometry. Every patient had severe acquired aplastic anemia. The chain employs TRBV20-1 and TRBJ2-3, with 12 bases fitting TRBD2. The specimen was sorted CD4+, CD8+, or CD8+CD57+ T cells (not recorded which) from PBMCs. This TCR was sampled from a human donor with aplastic anemia. CDR3 nucleotide sequence: TGCAGTGCTATGTTCCTAGCGGGGGGGCGGGAGACGCAGTATTTT. Translating it yields CSAMFLAGGRETQYF.